This T cell receptor (beta chain) was sequenced for a study of blood T cell repertoires in COVID-19. Original analysis: Reference gene primers were amplified, and this amplification served to estimate nucleated cell counts. Using immunoSEQ multiplex PCR, the repertoire was profiled, and TCRdb retains in-frame clones only, with some absent. V and J calls plus clone size are reproduced from that table; the DNA served to infer D and trimming. The sample shows some 300,000 clones, 75% to 90% of them seen only once. The CDR3 is 15 residues long. Germline loops: CDR1 MDHEN, CDR2 SYDVKM. V was trimmed by 2 bases and J by 2 bases, leaving 7 bases between them. Concerning this clone: The same CDR3 arises from other DNA sequences in this sample as well.

This TCR derives from a man in his late teens or twenties with active or convalescent COVID-19. Sequenced sample: peripheral blood. The chain carries TRBV28 and TRBJ2-6, with a weak D call TRBD1 (6 bases). CDR3 nucleotide sequence: TGTGCCAGCAGTTTAAGGGGGACTGGGGCCAACGTCCTGACTTTC. Amino acid sequence: CASSLRGTGANVLTF.